The rows below give T cell receptor beta chains drawn from one sample of a study of PD-1 blockade in classical Hodgkin lymphoma. The data were produced by immunoSEQ multiplex PCR, yet TCRdb's version contains in-frame clones alone and is incomplete. The sample includes tens of thousands of clones, roughly 73% of them seen just once. The sample in question was peripheral blood mononuclear cells (PBMCs), obtained before the fourth cycle of nivolumab. All receptors come from a human donor with classical Hodgkin lymphoma. The CDR3 runs from the conserved cysteine through the conserved F or W. A D gene is named only where the DNA matches it firmly. Clone size appears in some rows only: once, few, many, or a class for an expanded clone.

TRBV9	NA	TRBJ1-2	TRBD1	TGTGCCAGCAGCTTACAGGGGAACTATGGCTACACCTTC	CASSLQGNYGYTF
TRBV4-3	NA	TRBJ1-1	NA	TGCGCCAGCAGCCCCCAACCGGGGAACACTGAAGCTTTCTTT	CASSPQPGNTEAFF
TRBV18	NA	TRBJ2-1	TRBD1	TGTGCCAGCTCACCGGGACAGTACAATGAGCAGTTCTTC	CASSPGQYNEQFF
TRBV5-5	NA	TRBJ1-2	NA	TGTGCCAGCAGCTTGGCGTCCCCTGACTATGGCTACACCTTC	CASSLASPDYGYTF
TRBV18	NA	TRBJ2-3	TRBD1	TGTGCCAGCTCACTTATGGACAGGGGAGATACGCAGTATTTT	CASSLMDRGDTQYF
TRBV5-1	few	TRBJ2-3	TRBD2	TGCGCCAGCAGCCTCGGACTAGCGGGTCTCGATACGCAGTATTTT	CASSLGLAGLDTQYF
TRBV19	few	TRBJ1-5	NA	TGTGCCAGTAGTACGGGACCAAATCAGCCCCAGCATTTT	CASSTGPNQPQHF
TRBV18	NA	TRBJ2-5	TRBD2	TGTGCCAGCTCATCCCGGGGGGGAGAGACCCAGTACTTC	CASSSRGGETQYF
TRBV2	few	TRBJ2-1	TRBD1	TGTGCCAGCACTGTAGTTGGGACAGCGTGGGACAATGAGCAGTTCTTC	CASTVVGTAWDNEQFF
TRBV28	NA	TRBJ2-1	TRBD2	TGTGCCAGCAGTCCGGAGCGGGGGCACAATGAGCAGTTCTTC	CASSPERGHNEQFF
TRBV2	NA	TRBJ1-1	NA	TGTGCCAGCAGTGTGGGGCGCTATCTGAACACTGAAGCTTTCTTT	CASSVGRYLNTEAFF
TRBV12-5	NA	TRBJ1-5	NA	TGTGCTAGTGGTCTTGGGGTGGGCAATCAGCCCCAGCATTTT	CASGLGVGNQPQHF
TRBV19	NA	TRBJ1-5	TRBD1	TGTGCCAGTAGTCAGACAGGGGGGAATAGCAATCAGCCCCAGCATTTT	CASSQTGGNSNQPQHF
TRBV19	once	TRBJ2-1	NA	TGTGCCAGTGGGGGGAGGTTTACAGGCTACAATGAGCAGTTCTTC	CASGGRFTGYNEQFF
TRBV11-1	NA	TRBJ2-2	NA	TGTGCCAGCAGCTTAGTCGAAGGCGGGGAGCTGTTTTTT	CASSLVEGGELFF
TRBV28	NA	TRBJ2-7	NA	TGTGCCAGCACACAGGGCAGAGAGCAGTACTTC	CASTQGREQYF
TRBV28	NA	TRBJ2-5	NA	TGTGCCAGCAGTTTCGCCGGGGCAGAGACCCAGTACTTC	CASSFAGAETQYF
TRBV18	NA	TRBJ1-1	TRBD1	TGTGCCAGCTCAGCTTCACCTCCAGGGGGAGGGACTGAAGCTTTCTTT	CASSASPPGGGTEAFF
TRBV7-9	NA	TRBJ2-3	NA	TGTGCCAGCAGCCTAACACTTAGCGCAGATACGCAGTATTTT	CASSLTLSADTQYF
TRBV19	few	TRBJ2-7	TRBD1	TGTGCCAGTAGTATAGAACAGGGGTACGAGCAGTACTTC	CASSIEQGYEQYF
TRBV7-2	NA	TRBJ2-3	TRBD2	TGTGCCAGCAGCTGGGCGGGGGGATCCCCTGGCACAGATACGCAGTATTTT	CASSWAGGSPGTDTQYF
TRBV30	NA	TRBJ2-7	TRBD1	TGTGCCTGGAGTGTAAGGGACAGGAAGTACTTC	CAWSVRDRKYF
TRBV19	NA	TRBJ2-2	NA	TGTGCCAGTAGTGATTGGTCTTATAAAAACACCGGGGAGCTGTTTTTT	CASSDWSYKNTGELFF
TRBV4-2	few	TRBJ2-4	NA	TGTGCCAGCAGCCAAGATAAAGGCCACCGGGGCATTCAGTACTTC	CASSQDKGHRGIQYF
TRBV27	NA	TRBJ2-7	TRBD1	TGTGCCAGCAGCGGACAGGTAAGGCCTAATCGATACGAGCAGTACTTC	CASSGQVRPNRYEQYF
TRBV19	NA	TRBJ2-7	NA	TGTGCCAGTAGGATTCCGGGACGCGAGTTCCGTTTGGGGTCCCACGAGCAGTACTTC	CASRIPGREFRLGSHEQYF
TRBV9	NA	TRBJ2-1	NA	TGTGCCAGCAGCTTACAAGCCTCATGGAACAATGAGCAGTTCTTC	CASSLQASWNNEQFF
TRBV2	NA	TRBJ2-5	NA	NA	CASILEAGAQYF
TRBV2	NA	TRBJ1-2	TRBD1	TGTGCCAGCAGGGACCAACAGGGGGCGTCTGGCTACACCTTC	CASRDQQGASGYTF
TRBV19	NA	TRBJ1-6	TRBD1	TGTGCCAGTAGTGCCGGGACAGTCGGAGTATCACCCCTCCACTTT	CASSAGTVGVSPLHF
TRBV6-6	NA	TRBJ1-1	TRBD1	TGTGCCAGCAGTTATGGCCCTCGGACAGGGAACACTGAAGCTTTCTTT	CASSYGPRTGNTEAFF
TRBV12-5	NA	TRBJ1-2	NA	TGTGCTAGTGGGGGGCTATTCTATGGCTACACCTTC	CASGGLFYGYTF
TRBV19	NA	TRBJ2-1	NA	TGTGCCAGTAGTTCTTCGACTGCGGAGCAGTTCTTC	CASSSSTAEQFF
TRBV4-2	NA	TRBJ2-1	TRBD1	TGTGCCAGCAGCCAGGTAGGGGGCTTGGGTGAGCAGTTCTTC	CASSQVGGLGEQFF
TRBV11-1	NA	TRBJ2-5	TRBD1	TGTGCCAGCAGCACATCTACAGGGGTGGAGACCCAGTACTTC	CASSTSTGVETQYF
TRBV5-1	NA	TRBJ2-3	NA	TGCGCCAGCAGCCTGGCAATAGGTGCAGATACGCAGTATTTT	CASSLAIGADTQYF
TRBV11-1	once	TRBJ2-1	TRBD1	TGTGCCAGCAGCTTAAACCGGGATGGGGGGACAGGGCTGTTCTTC	CASSLNRDGGTGLFF
TRBV10-3	NA	TRBJ1-5	TRBD1	TGTGCCATCAGTGATACCCAGTTGAGACAGGGGGATCAGCCCCAGCATTTT	CAISDTQLRQGDQPQHF
TRBV6-5	few	TRBJ1-2	NA	TGTGCCAGCAGGGATTCAGGGTTCTATGGCTACACCTTC	CASRDSGFYGYTF
TRBV9	NA	TRBJ2-1	NA	TGTGCCAGCAGCGAACGGGGGCCCCCCTACAATGAGCAGTTCTTC	CASSERGPPYNEQFF
TRBV7-2	NA	TRBJ1-2	TRBD1	TGTGCCAGCAGCTCAGACAGGGTTTCGGTTGGCTACACCTTC	CASSSDRVSVGYTF
TRBV7-2	NA	TRBJ1-1	NA	TGTGCCAGCAGCGAGAACCCTCAACAGGGATTCACTGAAGCTTTCTTT	CASSENPQQGFTEAFF
TRBV7-3	NA	TRBJ1-2	TRBD1	TGTGCCAGCAGACGGGCCGGGACAGGGGGTGATGGCTACACCTTC	CASRRAGTGGDGYTF
TRBV10-3	many	TRBJ1-1	NA	TGTGCCATCAGTGCGAACGGGAACACTGAAGCTTTCTTT	CAISANGNTEAFF
TRBV5-1	large	TRBJ1-2	NA	TGCGCCAGCAGCGGGCCGGGGAACTATGGCTACACCTTC	CASSGPGNYGYTF
TRBV5-6	NA	TRBJ2-3	TRBD2	TGTGCCAGCAGCTTGGCTCCGGGACTAGCGAGACCCTACACAGATACGCAGTATTTT	CASSLAPGLARPYTDTQYF
TRBV6-5	NA	TRBJ1-2	TRBD1	TGTGCCAGCAGTTTGGACAGGGGGAACGGCTACACCTTC	CASSLDRGNGYTF
TRBV6-5	few	TRBJ1-6	TRBD1	TGTGCCAGCAGTGTTAGGGACAGGTCGTTGTCAGGGCTCCACTTT	CASSVRDRSLSGLHF
TRBV11-3	NA	TRBJ1-2	NA	TGTGCCAGCAGCCAATCAGGGGCCGAACACTATGGCTACACCTTC	CASSQSGAEHYGYTF
TRBV9	NA	TRBJ1-4	NA	TGTGCCAGCAGCGTAACAGGGAATAATGAAAAACTGTTTTTT	CASSVTGNNEKLFF
TRBV30	many	TRBJ1-1	NA	TGTGCCTGGAGAGTTCCGGACAGAATGAACACTGAAGCTTTCTTT	CAWRVPDRMNTEAFF
TRBV4-3	NA	TRBJ1-4	NA	TGCGCCAGCAGCCAAGGTGGCACGGGCGGGTCTGAAAAACTGTTTTTT	CASSQGGTGGSEKLFF